This paragraph reports one T cell receptor (beta chain). What it binds is unknown. Libraries were prepared by immunoSEQ multiplex PCR; TCRdb keeps only in-frame clonotypes and omits some of them. The sample lists 35,000 to 50,000 clones, roughly 92% seen once, with 2% to 2.5% in the top ten. These data belong to a study of a mutant IDH1 vaccine in newly diagnosed glioma. This CDR3 is 13 amino acids long. Trimming stripped 1 base from V and 0 bases from J, with 3 bases between. CDR1 MNHEY and CDR2 SMNVEV come from the germline V gene (reference sequence). The time point denotes: week 35, safety follow-up. In the vaccine, a single dose held 300 ug of the mutant IDH1 20-mer peptide, along with topical imiquimod.

The TCR sequence derives from a man aged 50 to 60 with glioma. The V call is TRBV27, the J call TRBJ1-2; D is unresolved. Sample: PBMCs, taken from a glioma patient whose treatment included an IDH1 peptide vaccine. DNA for the CDR3: TGTGCCAGCAGTTTATTAGCTAACTATGGCTACACCTTC. Protein product: CASSLLANYGYTF.